One and the same sample provided the 27 T cell receptor beta chains below, sequenced in a study of T cell repertoires and leukemia-associated antigens. TCRdb re-called the 5' RACE reads through MiXCR, storing one row per CDR3 protein. The table records roughly 13,000 distinct CDR3 sequences, 30% to 45% of them present only once. These receptors have no known antigen. Sequenced input: CD3+ T cells sorted from blood and cultured. These receptors originate from a female donor in good health.

By its share, this clonotype is medium-sized (0.01 to 0.1%). This chain uses TRBV20-1 with TRBJ1-1; D uncertain. V was shortened by 6 bases and J by 1 base, with 6 bases between the two germline ends. Germline values: CDR1 DFQATT, CDR2 SNEGSKA (reference sequence). CDR3 size: 11 residues. The CDR3 region is CSAYANTEAFF. The CDR3 DNA reads as TGCAGTGCGTACGCGAACACTGAAGCTTTCTTT.

Judged by abundance, this clonotype is medium-sized. The CDR3 nucleotides read TGCGCCAGCAGCTTGGTTGCGGGAGACTACAATGAGCAGTTCTTC. It specifies CASSLVAGDYNEQFF. The chain employs TRBV5-1 and TRBJ2-1, with TRBD2 matching over 7 bases. The V segment lost 0 bases and the J segment 3 bases; nucleotides outside the gene matches: 3. Germline CDR1 SGHRS, CDR2 YFSETQ. This CDR3 has 15 residues.

The V call is TRBV20-1, the J call TRBJ1-6, with 8 bases identical to TRBD1. CDR3 length equals 13 residues. CDR1 DFQATT and CDR2 SNEGSKA come from the germline V gene (reference sequence). The ends lost 5 bases at V and 7 bases at J; junction bases unmatched: 4. The chain's CDR3 is CSALGTGNSPLHF. DNA of the CDR3: TGCAGTGCTCTGGGGACAGGAAATTCACCCCTCCACTTT.

In this sample, this clonotype is medium-sized. This rearrangement joins TRBV5-5 to TRBJ2-7, with TRBD1 as a possible D gene (5 bases). V dropped 6 bases and J dropped 3 bases, with 13 bases sitting between them. This CDR3 is 13 amino acids long. Per germline, CDR1 SGHKS and CDR2 YYEKEE (reference sequence). The chain's CDR3 is CASTTGAGYEQYF. The CDR3 region has the DNA TGTGCCAGCACCACTGGGGCAGGCTACGAGCAGTACTTC.

In regard to this clonotype: A read error may produce the germline difference seen at one junction end. The V call is TRBV27, the J call TRBJ1-1; D perhaps matches TRBD1 (5 bases). The V gene's germline CDR1 is MNHEY and CDR2 SMNVEV (reference sequence). The length of the CDR3 is 13 residues. CDR3 nucleotides: TGTGCCAGCAGTGGCCCGGGGACGACTGGAGCTTTCTTT. Protein: CASSGPGTTGAFF.

Note on this clonotype: Lacking the conserved final phenylalanine or tryptophan, this CDR3 likely reflects a read error. The limits of the CDR3 on the DNA are not certain, so only TCRdb's listed CDR3 is given. The chain joins TRBV6-1 to TRBJ2-7. The CDR3 spans 14 residues, counting both ends. CDR1 MNHNS and CDR2 SASEGT come from the germline V gene. CDR3 sequence: CASSEKPDYFEQCS.

This clonotype was counted many times. The V gene is TRBV6-6, the J gene TRBJ1-2; D is uncertain. This CDR3 comprises 16 residues. V was shortened by 2 bases and J by 0 bases, with 13 bases between the two germline ends. The germline gives CDR1 MNHNY, CDR2 SVGAGI (reference sequence). In DNA form, the CDR3 reads TGTGCCAGCAGTTACCCGGACGGGAGGTCTAACTATGGCTACACCTTC. Its protein product is CASSYPDGRSNYGYTF.

This clonotype was observed at least ten times. V gene TRBV9 combines with J gene TRBJ1-3; D is undetermined. Trimming took off 2 bases at V and 4 bases at J, with 19 bases between the two ends. Looked up from germline, CDR1 is SGDLS and CDR2 is YYNGEE. The CDR3 spans 17 residues. The CDR3 reads CASSVFSAASSGNTIYF. The CDR3 nucleotides are TGTGCCAGCAGCGTTTTTTCGGCCGCATCTTCGGGAAACACCATATATTTT.

J is TRBJ2-1 and V is TRBV5-1; D might be TRBD2 (6 bases). The CDR3 is 14 residues long. Trimming took off 2 bases at V and 2 bases at J, with 8 bases between the two ends. The V gene's germline CDR1 is SGHRS and CDR2 YFSETQ. This chain's CDR3 is CASSLAGAYNEQFF. The CDR3 DNA reads TGCGCCAGCAGCTTAGCGGGTGCCTACAATGAGCAGTTCTTC.

This clonotype is labeled medium-sized. The chain carries TRBV6-5 and TRBJ2-2; D unresolved. V shed 2 bases and J shed 4 bases, with 11 bases lying between them. Looked up from germline, CDR1 is MNHEY and CDR2 is SVGAGI. The CDR3 covers 15 residues. The CDR3 nucleotides read TGTGCCAGCAGTTACAGGGTTTATGGCACCGGGGAGCTGTTTTTT. It is translated as CASSYRVYGTGELFF.

On this clonotype: No DNA is shown, since the ends of the CDR3 on it are uncertain; the CDR3 is the one TCRdb lists. The V call is TRBV5-5, the J call TRBJ2-1; TRBD2, the table's D call, lacks a check against the DNA. From its first to its last residue, the CDR3 has 21 amino acids. Germline V CDR1 and CDR2: SGHKS, YYEKEE (reference sequence). The CDR3 loop is CASSFYICSAQREGLFNEQFF.

This clonotype was observed many times. The chain combines TRBV5-1 with TRBJ2-2; D gene uncertain. The CDR3 runs to 16 residues. From germline, CDR1 is SGHRS and CDR2 YFSETQ. Trimming stripped 4 bases from V and 1 base from J, with 14 bases between. CDR3 loop: CASSARVGVNTGELFF. CDR3 coding DNA: TGCGCCAGCAGCGCGCGAGTTGGAGTGAACACCGGGGAGCTGTTTTTT.

The J gene is TRBJ2-1, the V gene TRBV7-8, with 8 positions matching TRBD1. With V trimmed by 1 base and J by 9 bases, 14 bases remained unmatched. The CDR3 is made up of 17 amino acids. Germline lookup yields CDR1 SGHVS and CDR2 FQNEAQ. CDR3 protein: CASSLGSGTGPWGEQFF. CDR3 DNA sequence: TGTGCCAGCAGCTTAGGCTCCGGGACAGGTCCTTGGGGTGAGCAGTTCTTC. The full variable domain, its missing parts supplied by reference TRBV7-8 and TRBJ2-1, is GAGVSQSPRYKVAKRGQDVALRCDPISGHVSLFWYQQALGQGPEFLTYFQNEAQLDKSGLPSDRFFAERPEGSVSTLKIQRTQQEDSAVYLCASSLGSGTGPWGEQFFGPGTRLTVL.

J is TRBJ2-1 and V is TRBV20-1; TRBD2 matches at 10 bases. Looked up from germline, CDR1 is DFQATT and CDR2 is SNEGSKA (reference sequence). The ends lost 6 bases at V and 6 bases at J; junction bases unmatched: 14. The CDR3 has 16 residues. The CDR3 DNA follows: TGCAGTGCCACCCTTCAGTCTAGCGGGAGATTCAATGAGCAGTTCTTC. This gives the protein CSATLQSSGRFNEQFF.

On this clonotype itself: The CDR3 end shows no conserved phenylalanine or tryptophan, and so a read error is likely. This sequence joins TRBV6-6 and TRBJ2-7; D possibly corresponds to TRBD2 (6 bases). Germline V gene sequence: CDR1 MNHNY, CDR2 SVGAGI (reference sequence). CDR3 length: 14 residues. The CDR3 DNA sequence: TGTGCCAGCAGCTACTCGAAAGGAGGGAACGAGCAGTACTCC. Encoded protein: CASSYSKGGNEQYS.

This clonotype is termed medium-sized. In nucleotides, the CDR3 is TGTGCCAGCAGCCAAGGGACTAGCCGCGACAATGAGCAGTTCTTC. It is translated as CASSQGTSRDNEQFF. This rearrangement joins TRBV3-1 to TRBJ2-1, with 8 bases fitting TRBD2. CDR3 length: 15 amino acids. Germline V gene sequence: CDR1 LGHDT, CDR2 YNNKEL (reference sequence). With V trimmed by 1 base and J by 5 bases, 4 bases remained unmatched.

This clonotype appeared a few times. The J gene is TRBJ2-2, the V gene TRBV5-1; 7 positions agree with TRBD1. Germline-derived CDR1 and CDR2 are SGHRS and YFSETQ. This CDR3 region has 15 residues. V lost 4 bases and J lost 1; bases outside the gene matches: 4. The CDR3 coding sequence is TGCGCCAGCAGCCTGACAGGGAGGAACACCGGGGAGCTGTTTTTT. This gives the protein CASSLTGRNTGELFF.

The chain employs TRBV7-3 and TRBJ2-7; 14 nucleotides agree with TRBD2. Germline assignment: CDR1 SGHTA and CDR2 FQGTGA. The CDR3 sequence is 16 residues long. The V segment lost 5 bases and the J segment 2 bases; nucleotides outside the gene matches: 5. CDR3 protein: CASSPRTSGGPYEQYF. In DNA, the CDR3 is TGTGCCAGCAGCCCACGGACTAGCGGGGGGCCCTACGAGCAGTACTTC.

The J gene is TRBJ2-2, the V gene TRBV7-9, with 11 bases matching TRBD1. Unmatched junction bases numbered 3, after V lost 3 bases and J lost 6 bases. CDR3 length: 15 amino acids. Per germline, CDR1 SEHNR and CDR2 FQNEAQ (reference sequence). CDR3 in amino acids: CASSFGQGAAGELFF. In DNA, the CDR3 is TGTGCCAGCAGCTTTGGACAGGGGGCCGCCGGGGAGCTGTTTTTT.

This clonotype was seen ten or more times. V gene TRBV4-1 combines with J gene TRBJ1-1; D ambiguous. This CDR3 has 12 residues. V dropped 5 bases and J dropped 7 bases, with 11 bases sitting between them. The V gene's germline CDR1 is MGHRA and CDR2 YSYEKL. CDR3 sequence: CASSSLRDEAFF. The DNA for the CDR3 is TGCGCCAGCAGCTCTCTGAGGGATGAAGCTTTCTTT.

This clonotype was seen at least ten times. This sequence joins TRBV5-4 and TRBJ2-3; 10 positions match TRBD2. CDR3 size: 16 residues. Per germline, CDR1 SGHNT and CDR2 YYREEE (reference sequence). Germline trimming cut 4 bases from V and 6 bases from J; bases unmatched to any gene: 11. CDR3 amino acids: CASSRAGGDLGDTQYF. CDR3 DNA: TGTGCCAGCAGCCGAGCGGGGGGGGACCTCGGGGATACGCAGTATTTT.

There are many counts of this clonotype. The CDR3 sequence is CASSQESGSSYEQYF. CDR3 in DNA: TGTGCCAGCAGCCAAGAGTCCGGAAGCTCCTACGAGCAGTACTTC. The chain couples TRBV4-2 to TRBJ2-7, with no clear D. V shed 0 bases and J shed 0 bases, with 9 bases lying between them. The germline V gene encodes CDR1 LGHNA and CDR2 YNFKEQ. The CDR3 is made up of 15 amino acids.

In its sample, this clonotype was seen once. One junction end disagrees with the germline gene, perhaps due to a read error. The chain carries TRBV20-1 and TRBJ2-7; 8 bases map to TRBD2. Germline V gene lookup returns CDR1 DFQATT and CDR2 SNEGSKA (reference sequence). The CDR3 is made up of 19 amino acids. The CDR3 DNA reads as TGCGGTGCTAGAGATAGGTACCGAGATATAGCGGGATCCTCCTATGAGCAGTACTTC. It translates to CGARDRYRDIAGSSYEQYF.

This clonotype was seen ten or more times. The chain is built from TRBV12-3 or TRBV12-4 and TRBJ1-2; D remains unclear. The CDR3 loop spans 12 amino acids. V was clipped by 3 bases and J by 2 bases, with 4 bases between them. The CDR3 nucleotides read TGTGCCAGCAGTTTGGGGAACTATGGCTACACCTTC. It yields the protein CASSLGNYGYTF.

Ten or more counts support this clonotype. This chain uses TRBV27 with TRBJ1-2, with 10 nucleotides matching TRBD1. The trim removed 2 bases at V and 4 bases at J, leaving 4 bases unmatched. CDR3 size: 15 residues. CDR1 is MNHEY, CDR2 SMNVEV, per germline (reference sequence). Here the CDR3 reads CASSLQGQGGYGYTF. DNA of the CDR3: TGTGCCAGCAGTTTACAAGGACAGGGGGGCTATGGCTACACCTTC.

A remark on this clonotype: Mismatch with germline at one junction end may stem from a read error. This chain joins TRBV20-1 and TRBJ2-1; the D is unclear. The CDR3 spans 12 residues. The germline V gene encodes CDR1 DFQATT and CDR2 SNEGSKA (reference sequence). The DNA of the CDR3 is TGCAGTGCTAGTCAAGACATTAGTGAGCAGTTCTTT. This sequence encodes CSASQDISEQFF.

About this clonotype itself: Without the conserved terminal phenylalanine or tryptophan, this CDR3 likely stems from a read error. CDR3 sequence: CASSSGLLAKNIQYL. DNA of the CDR3: TGCGCCAGCAGCTCGGGGTTATTAGCCAAAAACATTCAGTACCTC. The chain employs TRBV5-1 and TRBJ2-4; D perhaps matches TRBD2 (5 bases). The CDR3 runs to 15 residues. The ends were cut back, 3 bases at V and 0 bases at J, with 10 bases in the middle. Germline-derived CDR1 and CDR2 are SGHRS and YFSETQ.